The subject of this entry is one TCR beta chain. Which antigen it targets is not known. One base away there is no much larger clone; base qualities are not given. Participants in the prospective study were enrolled through a virtual design, were aged roughly 18 to 95 years, and lived in roughly 24 United States geographic areas. In the prospective study, cohorts were assigned on the basis of participant-reported clinical history obtained from a screening survey and a study questionnaire. In the prospective study, whole blood, serum and a nasopharyngeal or oropharyngeal swab were collected from each participant by mobile phlebotomists. Additional blood draws and questionnaires over an approximately two-month period could optionally be provided by prospective study participants. Blood samples from the prospective study were shipped frozen or at room temperature prior to DNA extraction. TCRbeta CDR3 regions were amplified from genomic DNA by means of the immunoSEQ Assay, a bias-controlled multiplex PCR. From the authors' description of their analysis: Nucleated cell counts per sample were estimated from amplification of reference gene primers within the assay. Sequence reads were collapsed and filtered to measure the absolute abundance of every unique TCRbeta CDR3 rearrangement. Productive Simpson clonality was computed per sample as the square root of Simpson's diversity index over productive rearrangements. TCRdb took over this immuneACCESS table, retaining in-frame rearrangements with V and J assigned. Such tables are incomplete; in checked studies, under half of the missing clones stem from an unresolved V gene, and the remainder is unexplained. V, J and clone size are taken as reported in that table, and D and trimming were inferred from the DNA itself. Here the sample has about 400,000 clones; roughly 86% occur a single time. The ten largest clones add up to roughly 1.9% of the sample.

This sample is part of a study of blood T cell repertoires in COVID-19 (dated by TCRdb to 2018 to 2021). Background for the entire study: ImmuneRACE Cohort 3 recovered participants were defined by two consecutive negative NP/OP PCR tests, healthcare professional clearance, or symptom resolution. Collaborator samples came from the United States, Italy and Spain and covered acute and convalescent phases of COVID-19. The prospective study material was composed of cDNA or gDNA derived from T cells, B-cell-depleted T cells, or PBMCs. Deeply sampled blood TCRbeta repertoires from subjects exposed to, actively infected with, or recovered from COVID-19 were included in the dataset. A freely available public database, intended as a resource for researchers studying the immune response to SARS-CoV-2, is where the repertoires were released. Samples were obtained from the ongoing ImmuneRACE study (first 160 participants) and from over 1,000 subjects provided by 6 global collaborators. Sample metadata almost always included a de-identified subject ID, COVID-19 status, age in years and sex. Where available, HLA class I and class II types were taken from metadata supplied by the sample provider and were not determined by assay-based typing.

What the study reported, not specific to this receptor: The amount of clinical and demographic metadata varied by source and participant and was provided uncurated.

V is trimmed back by 6 bases and J by 0 bases, and the junction contains 5 bases that no gene match accounts for. Reading the germline V gene gives CDR1 KGHSH and CDR2 LQKENI. From its cysteine to its phenylalanine, the CDR3 spans 15 amino acids. Only the CDR3 DNA stays, 45 bases, in frame from base 1. This clonotype originated in a man aged 40-55 years in a cohort exposed to, infected with or recovered from COVID-19 (not recorded which). Sequencing input: PBMCs or T cells enriched from blood (not recorded which). This sequence uses TRBV18 and TRBJ1-5, with 7 bases in between that match TRBD1. The CDR3 in this case is CASSLGTASNQPQHF. In nucleotide form, the sequence is TGTGCCAGCTCCCTAGGGACAGCTAGCAATCAGCCCCAGCATTTT.